This section outlines one T cell receptor beta chain sequence together with its context. Source study methods: For nucleated cells, counts were estimated from reference gene primer amplification. Libraries were prepared by immunoSEQ multiplex PCR; TCRdb keeps only in-frame clonotypes and omits some of them. Clonal size and the V and J genes are those of that table, whereas D and trimming came from the DNA. The sample holds about 190,000 clones, 90% seen once. V shed 5 bases and J shed 5 bases, with 24 bases lying between them. The length of the CDR3 is 17 residues. The germline gives CDR1 MDHEN, CDR2 SYDVKM. This sample is part of a study of blood T cell repertoires in COVID-19. Across the whole study: Acute-phase and convalescent COVID-19 samples originated in the United States, Italy and Spain. PBMCs, B-cell-depleted T cells, or T cells were the source of the cDNA or gDNA that made up the material.

The clonotype comes from a man aged 45-60 years with acute or convalescent COVID-19. What was sequenced was peripheral blood. The genes are TRBV28 and TRBJ2-5; a weak D match, TRBD2 (6 bases). The CDR3 here is CASSTSFENPRGETQYF. The CDR3 DNA follows: TGTGCCAGCAGTACCTCCTTTGAGAATCCCCGGGGGGAGACCCAGTACTTC.